Detailed here is one T cell receptor (beta chain). Trimming removed 7 bases at V and 10 bases at J, with 17 bases between. Germline V CDR1 and CDR2: MDHEN, SYDVKM. This CDR3 spans 14 amino acids. This record belongs to a study of blood T cell repertoires in COVID-19. Only in-frame clones appear in the TCRdb table, and some are missing; sequencing was by immunoSEQ multiplex PCR. The table records 200,000 to 250,000 clones, roughly 84% of them present only once. Sequenced input: peripheral blood. This receptor was taken from an older woman with acute or convalescent COVID-19. The chain has TRBV28 and TRBJ1-6; D perhaps matches TRBD1 (6 bases). Here the CDR3 reads CASIQGLTTSPLHF. In nucleotides, the CDR3 is TGTGCCAGCATCCAGGGGCTGACGACATCACCCCTCCACTTT.